Below are 27 T cell receptor beta chains sequenced from a single sample in a study of regulatory T cells in long-lasting Graves disease. Construction of the TCR beta libraries employed iRepertoire HTBI primers in conjunction with Arm-PCR of CDR3 regions. TCRdb itself ran the multiplex PCR reads through MiXCR, one entry per CDR3 protein. The data show fewer than 450,000 distinct CDR3 sequences, 23% seen once. The time point was: persistent/refractory GD, antithyroid drugs over 5 years with positive TRAb. Researchers made the TCR library from RNA that was extracted from PBMCs. The sample was peripheral blood mononuclear cells (PBMCs), taken when the disease was refractory, from a patient treated with antithyroid drugs. Receptor source: a female donor with Graves disease.

This chain connects TRBV7-2 to TRBJ2-2; D unresolved. Trimming shortened V by 2 bases and J by 2 bases, and 9 bases separated the two germline ends. CDR1 and CDR2 from the germline V gene are SGHTA and FQGNSA. This CDR3 is 15 amino acids long. CDR3 bases: TGTGCCAGCAGCTTACGGCAGATAAACACCGGGGAGCTGTTTTTT. It encodes CASSLRQINTGELFF.

V usage is TRBV20-1 and J usage is TRBJ2-1; 7 bases fit TRBD2. Trimming cost V 6 bases and J 2 bases; bases outside gene matches: 10. This CDR3 is 15 amino acids long. Per germline, CDR1 DFQATT and CDR2 SNEGSKA (reference sequence). DNA of the CDR3: TGCAGTGCCAGGACATCCGGGAGGACCTACAATGAGCAGTTCTTC. Its protein product is CSARTSGRTYNEQFF.

This clonotype was detected many times. This sequence joins TRBV20-1 and TRBJ2-5; 12 bases agree with TRBD2. The germline gives CDR1 DFQATT, CDR2 SNEGSKA (reference sequence). With V trimmed by 6 bases and J by 2 bases, 7 bases remained unmatched. CDR3 length: 15 residues. This CDR3 is CSAPPSGRVQETQYF. CDR3 in DNA: TGCAGTGCGCCCCCTAGCGGGAGGGTTCAAGAGACCCAGTACTTC.

As regards this clonotype: With a far larger clone one base away, a read error is the likely cause. V usage is TRBV6-2 or TRBV6-3 and J usage is TRBJ2-4; the match to TRBD2 covers 8 bases. The CDR3 has 14 amino acids. The V and J ends lost 5 bases and 1 base, in that order; junction bases with no gene match: 1. The V gene's germline CDR1 is MNHEY and CDR2 SVGEGT. Here the CDR3 DNA reads TGTGCCAGCAGTGAGCGGGGGGCCAAAAACATTCAGTACTTC. This codes for CASSERGAKNIQYF.

V is TRBV4-2 and J is TRBJ2-1; maybe TRBD1 (5 bases). This CDR3 is 13 amino acids long. Germline V lookup: CDR1 LGHNA, CDR2 YNFKEQ. V lost 0 bases, J lost 12 bases, and 12 bases lay in between. The CDR3 reads CASSQDLQGRQFF. CDR3 sequence (DNA): TGTGCCAGCAGCCAAGATCTGCAGGGTAGGCAGTTCTTC.

The gene calls are TRBV30 and TRBJ1-5; D is ambiguous. The CDR3 extends over 15 amino acids. Germline CDR1 and CDR2: GTSNPN and SVGIG (reference sequence). Deletions cut 1 base from V and 7 bases from J, with 17 bases between. This chain's CDR3 is CAWSADLLIRQPQHF. CDR3 DNA sequence: TGTGCCTGGAGTGCCGACCTCCTAATCAGGCAGCCCCAGCATTTT.

This clonotype was seen repeatedly, ten times or more. The rearrangement joins TRBV20-1 to TRBJ1-4, with D hard to call. This CDR3 is built from 11 residues. The germline CDR1 and CDR2 sequences are DFQATT and SNEGSKA (reference sequence). Trimming stripped 0 bases from V and 5 bases from J, with 1 base between. The chain's CDR3 is CSARENEKLFF. The CDR3 DNA is TGCAGTGCTAGAGAGAATGAAAAACTGTTTTTT.

J is TRBJ2-1 and V is TRBV11-2; 10 nucleotides line up with TRBD1. The CDR3 is 15 residues long. Unmatched junction bases numbered 10, after V lost 6 bases and J lost 8 bases. Germline loops: CDR1 SGHAT, CDR2 FQNNGV. In DNA, the CDR3 is TGTGCCAGCAGTCCGGGGCGGACAGGGGGTGATGAGCAGTTCTTC. This encodes CASSPGRTGGDEQFF.

This clonotype was seen more than once but under ten times. The rearrangement links TRBV7-9 to TRBJ2-2; D remains unclear. The CDR3 covers 12 residues. In germline, CDR1 is SEHNR, CDR2 FQNEAQ (reference sequence). The ends were cut back, 5 bases at V and 9 bases at J, with 10 bases in the middle. The CDR3 protein is CASSVTLRELFF. CDR3 bases: TGTGCCAGCAGCGTGACTTTGCGGGAGCTGTTTTTT. Combining the CDR3 with reference TRBV7-9 and TRBJ2-2 gives the whole variable domain DTGVSQNPRHKITKRGQNVTFRCDPISEHNRLYWYRQTLGQGPEFLTYFQNEAQLEKSRLLSDRFSAERPKGSFSTLEIQRTEQGDSAMYLCASSVTLRELFFGEGSRLTVL.

This clonotype turned up a few times. The chain has TRBV29-1 and TRBJ1-6; weak D call: TRBD1 (5 bases). In germline, CDR1 is SQVTM, CDR2 ANQGSEA. V was shortened by 6 bases and J by 7 bases, with 16 bases between the two germline ends. This CDR3 is built from 14 residues. CDR3 residues: CSVSGQGGNSPLHF. The CDR3 DNA reads TGCAGCGTCTCCGGGCAGGGCGGGAATTCACCCCTCCACTTT.

The V and J genes are TRBV7-9 and TRBJ2-7; D might be TRBD1 or TRBD2, each matching 5 bases. With 4 bases removed from V and 6 bases from J, the gap between germline ends came to 16 bases. Looked up from germline, CDR1 is SEHNR and CDR2 is FQNEAQ (reference sequence). CDR3 length: 14 amino acids. The CDR3 nucleotides read TGTGCCAGCAGCTCCCTCGAGGGGCTTAGCGAGCAGTACTTC. Residues: CASSSLEGLSEQYF.

The sample holds many counts of this clonotype. The J gene is TRBJ1-1, the V gene TRBV2; a possible D gene is TRBD1 (5 bases). The CDR3 is made up of 18 amino acids. CDR1 and CDR2 (germline): SNHLY, FYNNEI. The V gene lost 7 bases and the J gene lost 1 base, with 25 bases spanning the gap. The CDR3 DNA sequence: TGTGCCAGCACCCCCCGTCGGGACCGAAGTAGGCGGAACACTGAAGCTTTCTTT. Its protein is CASTPRRDRSRRNTEAFF. Looking up the rest from reference TRBV2 and TRBJ1-1 gives the full variable domain: EPEVTQTPSHQVTQMGQEVILRCVPISNHLYFYWYRQILGQKVEFLVSFYNNEISEKSEIFDDQFSVERPDGSNFTLKIRSTKLEDSAMYFCASTPRRDRSRRNTEAFFGQGTRLTVV.

This clonotype appeared many times. This sequence joins TRBV11-2 and TRBJ2-7, with TRBD1 matching 8 bases. This CDR3 is 13 amino acids long. The germline gives CDR1 SGHAT, CDR2 FQNNGV. Unmatched junction bases numbered 6, after V lost 8 bases and J lost 3 bases. CDR3 sequence: CASVWTGNYEQYF. CDR3 coding DNA: TGTGCCAGCGTATGGACAGGGAACTACGAGCAGTACTTC.

The rearrangement uses TRBV15 and TRBJ2-2; tentative D call: TRBD1 (6 bases). Per the germline V gene, CDR1 is LNHNV and CDR2 is YYDKDF (reference sequence). This CDR3 is built from 15 residues. V lost 6 bases to trimming and J lost 4 bases, with 15 bases between them. CDR3 sequence reads: CATRQGPAGTGELFF. The DNA for the CDR3 is TGTGCCACCAGACAGGGACCAGCTGGCACCGGGGAGCTGTTTTTT.

The count of this clonotype is one. The J gene is TRBJ2-3, the V gene TRBV6-2 or TRBV6-3; no reliable D call. From germline, CDR1 is MNHEY and CDR2 SVGEGT. This CDR3 comprises 13 residues. Trimming removed 7 bases from V and 1 base from J, with 9 bases in between. The CDR3 DNA sequence: TGTGCCAGCACGCCGGTCGGCACAGATACGCAGTATTTT. It yields the protein CASTPVGTDTQYF.

The J gene is TRBJ2-2, the V gene TRBV20-1; no reliable D call. V was trimmed by 6 bases and J by 1 base, leaving 12 bases between them. CDR1 is DFQATT and CDR2 is SNEGSKA in the germline V gene (reference sequence). This CDR3 contains 14 residues. The CDR3 sequence is CSALSGGNTGELFF. The CDR3 bases are TGCAGTGCCCTATCAGGCGGGAACACCGGGGAGCTGTTTTTT.

This clonotype was detected a few times. The V and J genes are TRBV20-1 and TRBJ1-4; D unresolved. Looked up from germline, CDR1 is DFQATT and CDR2 is SNEGSKA (reference sequence). This CDR3 region has 11 residues. V dropped 4 bases and J dropped 5 bases, with 5 bases sitting between them. The CDR3 here is CSAILNEKLFF. The CDR3 nucleotides read TGCAGTGCTATTTTAAATGAAAAACTGTTTTTT.

This rearrangement joins TRBV4-2 to TRBJ1-5, with TRBD1 matching over 7 bases. Per the germline V gene, CDR1 is LGHNA and CDR2 is YNFKEQ. CDR3 length equals 16 residues. V was pared by 6 bases and J by 2 bases, with 10 bases of the junction left unmatched. The CDR3 nucleotides are TGTGCCAGCAGTCAACTAGGGCAGGGGGGCAATCAGCCCCAGCATTTT. The encoded protein is CASSQLGQGGNQPQHF.

This clonotype was found many times. The rearrangement uses TRBV2 and TRBJ1-1; perhaps TRBD1 as D (5 bases). Looked up from germline, CDR1 is SNHLY and CDR2 is FYNNEI. CDR3 length equals 14 residues. V was trimmed by 2 bases and J by 3 bases, leaving 10 bases between them. CDR3 coding DNA: TGTGCCAGCAGTGAACAAGGCAGGGACACTGAAGCTTTCTTT. It codes for CASSEQGRDTEAFF.

This clonotype was seen at least ten times. This chain connects TRBV11-3 to TRBJ2-5; TRBD1 agrees at 7 bases. V dropped 5 bases and J dropped 2; count of bases not matched to a gene: 5. Looked up from germline, CDR1 is SGHNT and CDR2 is YENEEA. This CDR3 is 14 amino acids long. CDR3: CASSDSGQQETQYF. CDR3 bases: TGTGCCAGCAGCGATTCGGGACAGCAAGAGACCCAGTACTTC.

This clonotype has a handful of counts. The J gene is TRBJ2-7, the V gene TRBV9; D is undetermined. The CDR3 runs to 15 residues. V lost 0 bases and J lost 0, with 10 bases in between. CDR1 and CDR2 (germline): SGDLS, YYNGEE. This chain's CDR3 is CASSVGGANSYEQYF. The CDR3 nucleotides are TGTGCCAGCAGCGTAGGCGGAGCAAACTCCTACGAGCAGTACTTC.

V usage is TRBV6-2 or TRBV6-3 and J usage is TRBJ1-2; D possibly corresponds to TRBD1 (5 bases). Germline CDR1 is MNHEY and CDR2 is SVGEGT. The V end was cut by 6 bases, the J end by 8 bases, with 16 bases between. This CDR3 has 13 residues. The CDR3 here is CASRPPVGGGYTF. The CDR3 DNA reads as TGTGCCAGCAGGCCCCCCGTCGGGGGGGGCTACACCTTC.

This clonotype was picked up a small number of times. The chain uses TRBV20-1 and TRBJ2-1; D unclear. Trimming pared 3 bases from V and 6 bases from J, leaving 15 bases between. The germline CDR1 and CDR2 sequences are DFQATT and SNEGSKA (reference sequence). This CDR3 has 14 amino acids. CDR3 residues: CSASWSRWVNEQFF. The CDR3 nucleotides read TGCAGTGCTAGTTGGAGCAGGTGGGTCAATGAGCAGTTCTTC.

The rearrangement joins TRBV6-2 or TRBV6-3 to TRBJ1-5; no definite D call. CDR1 is MNHEY, CDR2 SVGEGT, per germline. The CDR3 contains 14 residues. Deletions cut 7 bases from V and 3 bases from J, with 13 bases between. The CDR3 spells CASKRRGNNQPQHF. DNA for the CDR3: TGTGCCAGCAAACGGCGAGGGAACAATCAGCCCCAGCATTTT.

The chain has TRBV7-9 and TRBJ1-2; D is perhaps TRBD1 (5 bases). V was cut by 5 bases and J by 8 bases, with 15 bases left in between. The CDR3 has 13 residues. Germline CDR1 reads SEHNR; CDR2 reads FQNEAQ (reference sequence). The CDR3 bases are TGTGCCAGCAGCGTGGACACCCTGCGGGGCTACACCTTC. Its translation is CASSVDTLRGYTF.

V is TRBV5-4 and J is TRBJ1-6, with TRBD1 matching over 12 bases. Germline loops: CDR1 SGHNT, CDR2 YYREEE (reference sequence). The CDR3 runs 16 residues. V trimming: 4 bases; J trimming: 10 bases; junction bases outside the gene matches: 9. The CDR3 region is CASSIGTGGSRSPLHF. In DNA, the CDR3 is TGTGCCAGCAGCATTGGGACAGGGGGCTCCAGATCACCCCTCCACTTT.

This clonotype was observed at least ten times. V usage is TRBV12-3 or TRBV12-4 and J usage is TRBJ1-1, with TRBD1 as a possible D gene (5 bases). This CDR3 is built from 12 residues. The ends were cut back, 3 bases at V and 8 bases at J, with 10 bases in the middle. The CDR3 sequence: CASSLSGQEAFF. The CDR3 DNA follows: TGTGCCAGCAGTTTGTCGGGGCAGGAAGCTTTCTTT.